This is a list of T cell receptor beta chains from one sample in a study of blood T cells in healthy people across ages. TCRdb re-analysed the 5' RACE reads in MiXCR, keeping a single row per CDR3 protein. Of just under 900,000 distinct CDR3 sequences in the sample, more than 25% are singletons; the top ten hold approximately 15%. The specimen was blood. Source of these receptors: a woman at least 80 years old in good health. Each CDR3 is given with its conserved first and last residue. Each record gives: clone size, D gene, V gene, J gene, CDR3 protein, CDR3 DNA. D genes are given only for firm matches. Clone size is given for some rows only: seen once, a few or many times, or a class if the clone is expanded.

>-|-|TRBV5-1|TRBJ2-2
CASSPAIQGNGELFF
TGCGCCAGCAGCCCCGCCATCCAGGGCAACGGGGAGCTGTTTTTT
>many|-|TRBV20-1|TRBJ2-5
CSVARQETQYF
TGCAGTGTCGCCCGGCAAGAGACCCAGTACTTC
>few|TRBD2|TRBV19|TRBJ2-2
CASSTVAGNTGELFF
TGTGCCAGTAGTACGGTAGCGGGGAACACCGGGGAGCTGTTTTTT
>many|-|TRBV29-1|TRBJ2-7
CSVGRLGDSYEQYF
TGCAGCGTTGGAAGGTTAGGGGACTCCTACGAGCAGTACTTC
>many|TRBD2|TRBV7-6|TRBJ2-1
CASSMAGGVTYNEQFF
TGTGCCAGCAGTATGGCGGGGGGCGTAACCTACAATGAGCAGTTCTTC
>many|-|TRBV20-1|TRBJ2-3
CSAGGLAAPQYF
TGCAGTGCCGGGGGTTTAGCAGCTCCGCAGTATTTT
>many|-|TRBV19|TRBJ2-4
CASSDGGILKNIQYF
TGTGCCAGTAGCGATGGGGGGATACTCAAAAACATTCAGTACTTC
>-|-|TRBV7-2|TRBJ2-7
CASSLAGDRVEQYF
TGTGCCAGCAGCTTAGCAGGTGACCGAGTCGAGCAGTACTTC
>-|-|TRBV12-3/TRBV12-4|TRBJ1-1
CASSPPPENTEAFF
TGTGCCAGCAGTCCACCCCCGGAGAACACTGAAGCTTTCTTT
>-|-|TRBV27|TRBJ1-2
CASSFDRRGYTF
TGTGCCAGCAGTTTCGACAGGAGGGGCTATACCTTC
>few|-|TRBV6-6|TRBJ1-4
CASSYGPATNEKLFF
TGTGCCAGCAGTTACGGCCCTGCAACTAATGAAAAACTGTTTTTT
>-|TRBD1|TRBV2|TRBJ1-2
CASRDRDSVYGYTF
TGTGCCAGCAGAGACCGGGACAGCGTCTATGGCTACACCTTC
>many|TRBD2|TRBV6-2/TRBV6-3|TRBJ2-7
CASSPRTSGGPHSYEQYF
TGTGCCAGCAGTCCCCGGACTAGCGGGGGTCCTCACTCCTACGAGCAGTACTTC
>many|-|TRBV7-9|TRBJ2-3
CASSSPTGDTQYF
TGTGCCAGCAGCTCTCCCACCGGAGATACGCAGTATTTT
>many|TRBD1|TRBV7-6|TRBJ2-7
CASSLSTGDSYEQYF
TGTGCCAGCAGCTTATCGACAGGGGACTCCTACGAGCAGTACTTC
>many|-|TRBV5-1|TRBJ2-5
CASSLKGLETQYF
TGTGCCAGCAGCTTGAAGGGGCTGGAGACCCAGTACTTC
>-|-|TRBV6-5|TRBJ1-1
CASSRTTGATTEAFF
TGTGCCAGCAGCCGAACGACCGGGGCAACCACTGAAGCTTTCTTT
>many|-|TRBV20-1|TRBJ2-3
CSASWFADTQYF
TGCAGTGCCAGCTGGTTCGCAGATACGCAGTATTTT
>-|-|TRBV6-5|TRBJ1-1
CASRYQGLNTEAFF
TGTGCCAGCAGGTACCAGGGTTTGAACACTGAAGCTTTCTTT
>few|-|TRBV10-3|TRBJ2-5
CAISEYSQETQYF
TGTGCCATCAGTGAATACAGCCAAGAGACCCAGTACTTC
>-|-|TRBV3-1|TRBJ2-2
CASSQGRELFF
TGTGCCAGCAGCCAGGGAAGGGAGCTGTTTTTT
>-|TRBD2|TRBV6-4|TRBJ2-5
CASSDSRLAGGQETQYF
TGTGCCAGCAGTGACTCCAGACTAGCGGGGGGCCAAGAGACCCAGTACTTC
>-|TRBD1|TRBV5-5|TRBJ2-6
CASSLAGTGTSGANVLTF
TGTGCCAGCAGCTTGGCCGGGACAGGAACCTCTGGGGCCAACGTCCTGACTTTC
>few|TRBD1|TRBV5-1|TRBJ1-4
CASSIGTGDMSEKLFF
TGCGCCAGCAGCATAGGGACAGGGGATATGAGTGAAAAACTGTTTTTT
>many|TRBD1|TRBV25-1|TRBJ1-2
CASSPNLGTAFNYGYTF
TGTGCCAGCAGTCCCAACTTAGGGACAGCCTTTAACTATGGCTACACCTTC
>many|-|TRBV6-2/TRBV6-3|TRBJ1-2
CASSGGAEDGYTF
TGTGCCAGCAGTGGAGGGGCGGAAGATGGCTACACCTTC
>-|-|TRBV3-1|TRBJ2-7
CASSQQEGIYEQYF
TGCGCCAGCAGCCAACAGGAAGGGATCTACGAGCAGTACTTC
>few|-|TRBV11-2|TRBJ1-2
CASSLADGIYGYTF
TGTGCCAGCAGCTTAGCTGACGGAATCTATGGCTACACCTTC
>few|TRBD1|TRBV6-1|TRBJ1-2
CASSPDRGGGYTF
TGTGCCAGCAGCCCAGACAGGGGAGGTGGCTACACCTTC